This T cell receptor (beta chain) appears in the sequencing data of a study of cytomegalovirus exposure and HLA in healthy donors. Study results and caveats: A highly shared variant cluster was judged a likely technical artifact.

Comments on this clone: Its specificity is not known.

PCR involved 60 Vbeta and 13 Jbeta primers. In the study's own analysis: Unique TCR beta chains totaled some 80 million in a later count, with 8.5 million to 12 million of them shared. Clones were read by immunoSEQ multiplex PCR, and TCRdb kept only the in-frame ones, dropping some. V and J calls and clone size are those listed in that table; D and trimming were worked out from the DNA. In the table there are some 160,000 clones, roughly 72% of which are singletons. Germline CDR1 and CDR2: SGHDN and FVKESK. This CDR3 contains 15 residues. J was trimmed by 2 bases and V by 2 bases; bases with no gene match: 4.

This clonotype originated in a man aged 35 to 55 in good health and CMV-seronegative. This chain joins TRBV14 and TRBJ1-1; 8 bases map to TRBD1. The sequenced sample consisted of PBMCs. The CDR3 is CASSQLRGLNTEAFF. CDR3 in DNA: TGTGCCAGCAGCCAACTCAGGGGGCTCAACACTGAAGCTTTCTTT.